This entry features one T cell receptor beta chain sequence. Clones were read by immunoSEQ multiplex PCR, and TCRdb kept only the in-frame ones, dropping some. Found here are over 350,000 clones, 85% to 95% of them singletons; the top ten hold about 0.02%. The data derive from a study of shared T cell receptors in the human thymus. V lost 8 bases and J 0 bases, leaving 25 bases between the germline ends. The CDR3 runs to 18 residues. CDR1 is LNHDA, CDR2 SQIVND, per germline (reference sequence). The clonotype originates from a human donor. V and J are TRBV19 and TRBJ1-1; a possible D gene is TRBD1 (6 bases). Sequenced input: thymocytes. The CDR3 DNA reads as TGTGCCAGTTGCTGCCCCGCCGTCCGGACAGCGTTGAACACTGAAGCTTTCTTT. Encoded protein: CASCCPAVRTALNTEAFF.